These 27 T cell receptor beta chains were sequenced from one sample in a study of blood T cell repertoires in COVID-19. Sequencing was performed with immunoSEQ multiplex PCR; in TCRdb, only in-frame clones are kept and a portion is missing. The table records around 220,000 clones, 65% to 90% of them present only once. Material for sequencing was peripheral blood. Source of these receptors: a man aged 45 to 65 with acute or convalescent COVID-19.

This chain connects TRBV2 to TRBJ1-5; D uncertain. The ends were cut back, 1 base at V and 7 bases at J, with 14 bases in the middle. Germline V lookup: CDR1 SNHLY, CDR2 FYNNEI. The CDR3 loop spans 15 amino acids. DNA of the CDR3: TGTGCCAGCAGTGAAGGATTATCCCGGAGCCAGCCCCAGCATTTT. It is translated as CASSEGLSRSQPQHF.

The genes are TRBV7-6 and TRBJ1-1, with TRBD1 as a possible D gene (6 bases). CDR1 and CDR2 from the germline V gene are SGHVS and FNYEAQ. Deletions cut 6 bases from V and 4 bases from J, with 18 bases between. The CDR3 has 15 amino acids. The CDR3 DNA is TGTGCCAGCAGTTCCTGGGACACTAAGACCACTGAAGCTTTCTTT. This encodes CASSSWDTKTTEAFF.

The gene calls are TRBV6-5 and TRBJ2-6; a weak D match, TRBD1 (6 bases). This CDR3 spans 15 amino acids. The germline V and J ends were trimmed by 5 bases and 1 base, with 9 bases remaining between them. Germline CDR1 reads MNHEY; CDR2 reads SVGAGI. CDR3 amino acids: CASSRGTSGANVLTF. As DNA, the CDR3 is TGTGCCAGCAGTCGAGGGACATCTGGGGCCAACGTCCTGACTTTC.

The V call is TRBV5-1, the J call TRBJ1-6; possibly TRBD1 for D (6 bases). Germline V CDR1 and CDR2: SGHRS, YFSETQ. This CDR3 has 18 amino acids. Trimming removed 2 bases from V and 5 bases from J, with 20 bases in between. The CDR3 bases are TGCGCCAGCAGCTTAGGAACAGGGCGGGGGTATGATAATTCACCCCTCCACTTT. Protein: CASSLGTGRGYDNSPLHF.

J is TRBJ1-1 and V is TRBV11-1; a weak D match, TRBD1 (5 bases). Germline CDR1 is SGHAT and CDR2 is FQDESV (reference sequence). The CDR3 has 14 amino acids. V lost 6 bases and J lost 1, with 12 bases in between. CDR3 protein: CASSPTGQNTEAFF. DNA of the CDR3: TGTGCCAGCAGTCCTACAGGACAGAACACTGAAGCTTTCTTT.

This clone was detected a few times. The chain links TRBV27 to TRBJ1-2; D not certain. Germline assignment: CDR1 MNHEY and CDR2 SMNVEV (reference sequence). Trimming left V 6 bases short and J 5 bases short, with 16 bases between. This CDR3 is built from 14 residues. CDR3 loop: CASRNTLVGYGYTF. CDR3 sequence (DNA): TGTGCCAGCAGAAACACACTAGTTGGGTATGGCTACACCTTC.

The chain is built from TRBV9 and TRBJ1-2, with TRBD1 as a possible D gene (5 bases). In germline, CDR1 is SGDLS, CDR2 YYNGEE. There are 15 residues in the CDR3. Trimming removed 0 bases from V and 8 bases from J, with 17 bases in between. The CDR3 nucleotides are TGTGCCAGCAGCGTAGTGGACAACCTGGCGATAGGCTACACCTTC. It specifies CASSVVDNLAIGYTF. The variable domain in full, with the rest retrieved from reference TRBV9 and TRBJ1-2, is DSGVTQTPKHLITATGQRVTLRCSPRSGDLSVYWYQQSLDQGLQFLIQYYNGEERAKGNILERFSAQQFPDLHSELNLSSLELGDSALYFCASSVVDNLAIGYTFGSGTRLTVV.

The chain combines TRBV5-1 with TRBJ1-2, with 7 bases aligning to TRBD1. This CDR3 region has 16 residues. Losses at the gene ends were 3 bases for V and 3 bases for J; bases not matched to a gene: 11. CDR1 is SGHRS and CDR2 is YFSETQ in the germline V gene. The CDR3 here is CASSWDPRGFDYGYTF. CDR3 sequence (DNA): TGCGCCAGCAGCTGGGATCCCAGGGGGTTTGACTATGGCTACACCTTC.

This clone was recorded only once. The chain is built from TRBV6-1 and TRBJ2-6; D gene unclear. The V gene's germline CDR1 is MNHNS and CDR2 SASEGT. This CDR3 has 15 residues. Trimming pared 3 bases from V and 0 bases from J, leaving 6 bases between. This chain's CDR3 is CASSEYSSGANVLTF. Written as DNA, the CDR3 is TGTGCCAGCAGTGAGTATAGCTCTGGGGCCAACGTCCTGACTTTC.

The chain recombines TRBV9 with TRBJ2-3; D perhaps matches TRBD2 (6 bases). The CDR3 covers 15 residues. Germline V lookup: CDR1 SGDLS, CDR2 YYNGEE. V lost 5 bases and J 4 bases, leaving 17 bases between the germline ends. The CDR3 DNA follows: TGTGCCAGCAGTGGGGGGTGGCTAGCGCCAGATACGCAGTATTTT. Its translation is CASSGGWLAPDTQYF.

J is TRBJ2-5 and V is TRBV18; TRBD1 aligns across 10 bases. V shed 2 bases, J shed 0 bases, and the junction held 3 bases outside the gene matches. The CDR3 is made up of 16 amino acids. CDR1 and CDR2 (germline): KGHSH, LQKENI. CDR3 in DNA: TGTGCCAGCTCACCAAGGGGACAGGGGTACCAAGAGACCCAGTACTTC. It codes for CASSPRGQGYQETQYF.

J is TRBJ2-3 and V is TRBV27; 9 nucleotides align to TRBD2. The J segment lost 6 bases and the V segment lost 3 bases, leaving 7 bases of the junction unmatched. The CDR3 consists of 15 residues. The germline V gene encodes CDR1 MNHEY and CDR2 SMNVEV (reference sequence). CDR3 in DNA: TGTGCCAGCAGTTTTAGCGGGGGCGGGTCGGATACGCAGTATTTT. Translation gives CASSFSGGGSDTQYF.

This chain links TRBV5-4 with TRBJ1-1; 7 bases line up with TRBD1. Germline V gene data show CDR1 as SGHNT and CDR2 as YYREEE (reference sequence). The V segment lost 2 bases and the J segment 0 bases; nucleotides outside the gene matches: 4. The CDR3 runs 15 residues. The CDR3 loop is CASSFWGQLNTEAFF. CDR3 DNA: TGTGCCAGCAGCTTTTGGGGACAGCTGAACACTGAAGCTTTCTTT.

V and J are TRBV5-1 and TRBJ1-1; 9 nucleotides line up with TRBD1. The CDR3 is 16 residues long. Germline lookup yields CDR1 SGHRS and CDR2 YFSETQ. V dropped 3 bases and J dropped 0; count of bases not matched to a gene: 6. Here the CDR3 reads CASSSTGGRMNTEAFF. In DNA form, the CDR3 reads TGCGCCAGCAGCTCTACAGGGGGCCGTATGAACACTGAAGCTTTCTTT.

In DNA, the CDR3 is TGTGCCAGCAGGGGACAGGGGGTGGGCACCGGGGAGCTGTTTTTT. Amino acids: CASRGQGVGTGELFF. The chain links TRBV2 to TRBJ2-2; 11 bases are a match to TRBD1. V shed 6 bases, J shed 4 bases, and the junction held 4 bases outside the gene matches. The CDR3 has 15 residues. Germline V gene sequence: CDR1 SNHLY, CDR2 FYNNEI.

The table lists this clone with a count of one. The gene calls are TRBV6-5 and TRBJ2-5, with D possibly being TRBD1 (6 bases). Germline values: CDR1 MNHEY, CDR2 SVGAGI. This CDR3 is built from 13 residues. Trimming removed 6 bases from V and 0 bases from J, with 8 bases in between. The CDR3 loop reads CASSTGNQETQYF. The CDR3 coding sequence is TGTGCCAGCAGCACAGGGAACCAAGAGACCCAGTACTTC.

V usage is TRBV12-3 or TRBV12-4 and J usage is TRBJ1-3, with D possibly being TRBD1 (5 bases). The germline V and J ends were trimmed by 6 bases and 2 bases, with 8 bases remaining between them. The CDR3 runs to 13 residues. In DNA form, the CDR3 reads TGTGCCAGCAGCCCAGGGACTGGAAACACCATATATTTT. Translation gives CASSPGTGNTIYF.

The sample holds a few counts of this clone. The V gene is TRBV4-1, the J gene TRBJ1-2, with 8 bases lining up with TRBD1. CDR1 is MGHRA, CDR2 YSYEKL, per germline. The V gene end was trimmed by 1 base and the J gene end by 2 bases; junction bases not matched to a gene: 6. This CDR3 has 16 amino acids. CDR3 bases: TGCGCCAGCAGCCAAGTCGGGACAGGAAAAAACTATGGCTACACCTTC. It codes for CASSQVGTGKNYGYTF.

This chain's CDR3 is CASSQGQVFGKLFF. CDR3 bases: TGTGCCAGCAGCCAGGGACAGGTCTTCGGAAAACTGTTTTTT. The chain employs TRBV6-2 or TRBV6-3 and TRBJ1-4; 8 nucleotides align to TRBD1. Germline trimming cut 6 bases from V and 10 bases from J; bases unmatched to any gene: 10. The CDR3 has 14 amino acids. Germline CDR1 MNHEY, CDR2 SVGEGT.

This clone was detected only a few times. The chain is built from TRBV7-6 and TRBJ2-3, with TRBD2 identical over 14 bases. CDR3 length: 15 amino acids. The ends lost 5 bases at V and 6 bases at J; junction bases unmatched: 4. In germline, CDR1 is SGHVS, CDR2 FNYEAQ. CDR3 in amino acids: CASSPRTSGGDTQYF. As DNA, the CDR3 is TGTGCCAGCAGCCCCCGGACTAGCGGGGGGGATACGCAGTATTTT.

This chain's CDR3 is CASSRDRATYEQYF. The DNA for the CDR3 is TGTGCCAGCAGCCGAGACAGGGCCACCTACGAGCAGTACTTC. V is TRBV6-5 and J is TRBJ2-7; 7 bases are a match to TRBD1. Germline V gene sequence: CDR1 MNHEY, CDR2 SVGAGI. V was pared by 6 bases and J by 2 bases, with 7 bases of the junction left unmatched. This CDR3 contains 14 residues.

The chain employs TRBV5-8 and TRBJ1-6; D is unclear. Per the germline V gene, CDR1 is SGHTS and CDR2 is YDEGEE. Trimming took 4 bases from V and 10 from J, leaving 15 bases between them. The CDR3 is 14 amino acids. DNA of the CDR3: TGTGCCAGCAGCATTGGGGAGTCTCGGTCACCCCTCCACTTT. Protein sequence: CASSIGESRSPLHF.

CDR3 sequence (DNA): TGTGCCAGCAGGCAGGGGTACGACAATGAGCAGTTCTTC. This codes for CASRQGYDNEQFF. V usage is TRBV12-3 or TRBV12-4 and J usage is TRBJ2-1; D is possibly TRBD1 (6 bases). The CDR3 loop spans 13 amino acids. V lost 6 bases to trimming and J lost 5 bases, with 11 bases between them.

V and J are TRBV5-1 and TRBJ2-3; TRBD2 is a possible D gene (6 bases). The CDR3 has 14 residues. CDR1 is SGHRS and CDR2 is YFSETQ in the germline V gene. V lost 3 bases, J lost 0 bases, and 8 bases lay in between. The CDR3 protein is CASSSGLSTDTQYF. CDR3 in DNA: TGCGCCAGCAGCTCGGGACTTAGCACAGATACGCAGTATTTT.

This clone was seen a handful of times. The CDR3 region has the DNA TGCGCCAGCAAGCTAGGCAGGGACTACGAGCAGTACTTC. Its protein is CASKLGRDYEQYF. V gene TRBV10-1 combines with J gene TRBJ2-7; a possible D gene is TRBD1 (5 bases). The CDR3 has 13 residues. Germline values: CDR1 WNHNN, CDR2 SYGVQD (reference sequence). Trimming shortened V by 7 bases and J by 3 bases, and 13 bases separated the two germline ends.

The chain is built from TRBV3-1 (or the pseudogene TRBV3-2) and TRBJ1-4; D unclear. With 4 bases removed from V and 0 bases from J, the gap between germline ends came to 3 bases. This CDR3 is built from 13 residues. Germline V gene sequence: CDR1 LGHDT, CDR2 YNNKEL (reference sequence). The CDR3 bases are TGTGCCAGCAGCCCGTCAACTAATGAAAAACTGTTTTTT. Protein sequence: CASSPSTNEKLFF.

This chain links TRBV12-3 or TRBV12-4 with TRBJ2-1; weak D call: TRBD2 (7 bases). This CDR3 has 12 residues. Trimming shortened V by 11 bases and J by 10 bases, and 18 bases separated the two germline ends. The CDR3 reads CASRGGGVEQFF. The CDR3 nucleotides read TGTGCCTCAAGAGGAGGGGGGGTGGAGCAGTTCTTC.